This entry is about one TCR beta chain. Its specificity is not known. These data come from a study of cytomegalovirus exposure and HLA in healthy donors. Study-level findings and limits: Being productive about 87% or about 30% of the time was typical of most TCR beta V segments in an earlier analysis. The authors later found TCR association rates varying by HLA locus, with DRB1 most and HLA-C fewest.

It was with 60 Vbeta and 13 Jbeta primers that the PCR ran. Original processing notes: Unique TCR beta chains totaled some 78 million in a later count, with some 10 million of them shared. Measured with immunoSEQ multiplex PCR; TCRdb has only the in-frame clones, and not every one. Clonal size and the V and J genes are those of that table, whereas D and trimming came from the DNA. The data show fewer than 200,000 clones, roughly 82% seen once. Germline CDR1 is MNHEY and CDR2 is SMNVEV (reference sequence). There are 15 residues in the CDR3. This sequence originates from a man between 50 and 59 years old in good health and CMV-seropositive. The chain couples TRBV27 to TRBJ2-5; 8 nucleotides agree with TRBD2. The end of the DNA is better explained by TRBJ2-7, so the J call may be wrong. Sample: PBMCs. The DNA of the CDR3 is TGTGCCAGCAGTTTAACGGGACTAGGGTCCTACGAGCAGTACTTC. Amino acid sequence: CASSLTGLGSYEQYF.